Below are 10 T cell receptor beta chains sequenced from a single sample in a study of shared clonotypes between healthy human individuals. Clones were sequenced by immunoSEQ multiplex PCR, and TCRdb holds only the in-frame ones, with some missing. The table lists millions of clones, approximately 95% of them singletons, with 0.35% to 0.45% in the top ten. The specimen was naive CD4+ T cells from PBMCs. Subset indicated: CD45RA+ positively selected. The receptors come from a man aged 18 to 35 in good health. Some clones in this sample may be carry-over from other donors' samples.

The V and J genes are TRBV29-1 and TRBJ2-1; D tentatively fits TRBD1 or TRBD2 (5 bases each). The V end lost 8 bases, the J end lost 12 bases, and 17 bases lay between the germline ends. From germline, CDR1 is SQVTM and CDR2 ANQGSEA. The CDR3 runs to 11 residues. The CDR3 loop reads CSPTQGEVQFF. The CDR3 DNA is TGCAGCCCAACTCAGGGAGAGGTGCAGTTCTTC.

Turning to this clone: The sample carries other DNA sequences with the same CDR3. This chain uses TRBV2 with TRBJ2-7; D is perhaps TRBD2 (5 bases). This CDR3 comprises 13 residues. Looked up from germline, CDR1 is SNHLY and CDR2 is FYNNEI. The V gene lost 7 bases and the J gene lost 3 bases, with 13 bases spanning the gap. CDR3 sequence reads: CASMRLNFYEQYF. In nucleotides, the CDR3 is TGTGCCAGCATGCGACTAAACTTCTACGAGCAGTACTTC.

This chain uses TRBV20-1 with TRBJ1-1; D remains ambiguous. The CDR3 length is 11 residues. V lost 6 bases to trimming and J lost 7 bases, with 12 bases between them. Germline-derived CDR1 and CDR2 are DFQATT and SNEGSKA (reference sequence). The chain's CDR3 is CSAPPHDEAFF. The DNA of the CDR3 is TGCAGTGCCCCCCCCCATGATGAAGCTTTCTTT.

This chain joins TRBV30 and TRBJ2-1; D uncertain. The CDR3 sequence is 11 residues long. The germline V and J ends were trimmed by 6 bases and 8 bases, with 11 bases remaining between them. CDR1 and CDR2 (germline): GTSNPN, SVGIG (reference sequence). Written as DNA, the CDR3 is TGTGCCTGCCCCATATGGGATGAGCAGTTCTTC. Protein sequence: CACPIWDEQFF.

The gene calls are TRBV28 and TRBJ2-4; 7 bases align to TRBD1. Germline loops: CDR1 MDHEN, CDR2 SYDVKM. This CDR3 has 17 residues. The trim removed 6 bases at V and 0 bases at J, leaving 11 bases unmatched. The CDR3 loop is CASRRSGTEIAKNIQYF. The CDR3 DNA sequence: TGTGCCAGCAGACGTTCGGGGACAGAGATAGCCAAAAACATTCAGTACTTC.

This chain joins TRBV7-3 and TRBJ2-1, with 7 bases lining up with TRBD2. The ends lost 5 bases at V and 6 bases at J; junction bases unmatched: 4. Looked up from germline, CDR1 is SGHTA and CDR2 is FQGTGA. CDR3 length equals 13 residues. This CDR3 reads CASSTGTTNEQFF. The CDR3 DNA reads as TGTGCCAGCAGCACCGGGACTACCAATGAGCAGTTCTTC.

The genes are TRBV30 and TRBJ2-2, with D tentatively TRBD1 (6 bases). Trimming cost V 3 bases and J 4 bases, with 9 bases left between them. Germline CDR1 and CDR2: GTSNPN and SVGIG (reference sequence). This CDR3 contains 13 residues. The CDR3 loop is CAWREDSTGELFF. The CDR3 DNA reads TGTGCCTGGAGAGAGGACAGCACCGGGGAGCTGTTTTTT.

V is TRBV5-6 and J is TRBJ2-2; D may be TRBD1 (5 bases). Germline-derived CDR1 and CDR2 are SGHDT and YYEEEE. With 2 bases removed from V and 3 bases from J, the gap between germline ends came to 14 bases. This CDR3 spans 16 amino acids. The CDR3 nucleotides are TGTGCCAGCAGCTTTGGTCCAGGGTGGTACACCGGGGAGCTGTTTTTT. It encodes CASSFGPGWYTGELFF.

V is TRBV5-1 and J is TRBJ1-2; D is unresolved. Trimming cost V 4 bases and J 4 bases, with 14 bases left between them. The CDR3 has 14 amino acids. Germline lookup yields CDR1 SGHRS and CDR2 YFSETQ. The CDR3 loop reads CASSISRPGYGYTF. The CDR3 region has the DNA TGCGCCAGCAGCATCAGTCGCCCCGGCTATGGCTACACCTTC. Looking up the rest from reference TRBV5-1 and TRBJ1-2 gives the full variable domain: KAGVTQTPRYLIKTRGQQVTLSCSPISGHRSVSWYQQTPGQGLQFLFEYFSETQRNKGNFPGRFSGRQFSNSRSEMNVSTLELGDSALYLCASSISRPGYGYTFGSGTRLTVV.

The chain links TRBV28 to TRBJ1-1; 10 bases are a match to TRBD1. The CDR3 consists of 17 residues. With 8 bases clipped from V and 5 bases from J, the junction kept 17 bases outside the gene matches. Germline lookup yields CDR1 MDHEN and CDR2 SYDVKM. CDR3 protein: CASGLLPGQGHRTEAFF. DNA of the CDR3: TGTGCCAGCGGCCTGCTACCGGGACAGGGGCATCGTACTGAAGCTTTCTTT.